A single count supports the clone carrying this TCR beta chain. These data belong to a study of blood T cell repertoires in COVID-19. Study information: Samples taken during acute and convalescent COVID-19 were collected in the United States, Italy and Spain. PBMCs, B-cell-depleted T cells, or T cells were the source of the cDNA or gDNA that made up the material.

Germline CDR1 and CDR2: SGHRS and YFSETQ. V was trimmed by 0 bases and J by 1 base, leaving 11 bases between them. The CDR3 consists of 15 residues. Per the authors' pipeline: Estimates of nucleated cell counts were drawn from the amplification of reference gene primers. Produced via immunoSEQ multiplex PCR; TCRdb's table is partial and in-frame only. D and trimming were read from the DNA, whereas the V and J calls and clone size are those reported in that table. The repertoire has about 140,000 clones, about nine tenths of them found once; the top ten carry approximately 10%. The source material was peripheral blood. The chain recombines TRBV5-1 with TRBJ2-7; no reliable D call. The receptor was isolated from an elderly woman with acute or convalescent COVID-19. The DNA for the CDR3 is TGCGCCAGCAGCTTGGGAGGTGTTCAATCCTACGAGCAGTACTTC. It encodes CASSLGGVQSYEQYF.